These 21 T cell receptor beta chains were sequenced from one sample in a study of blood T cell repertoires in COVID-19 (TCRdb year 2020). To prepare the library, the immunoSEQ multiplex PCR assay was applied. TCRdb retrieved this table from immuneACCESS and kept in-frame rearrangements only. Not all clones are present; in checked studies, unresolved V genes account for under half, and no reason is known for the remainder. The sample table shows under 200,000 clones, and about 74% are seen once. Approximately 3% of the sample lies in the top ten. Input material: peripheral blood. These receptors came from a woman aged 80 or over with acute or convalescent COVID-19.

The chain is built from TRBV6-5 and TRBJ2-2; the D is unclear. The CDR3 spans 13 residues. Deletions cut 8 bases from V and 1 base from J, with 8 bases between. Germline loops: CDR1 MNHEY, CDR2 SVGAGI. DNA for the CDR3: TGTGCCAGCGACCAGGAGAACACCGGGGAGCTGTTTTTT. This sequence encodes CASDQENTGELFF.

J is TRBJ2-7 and V is TRBV5-6; D perhaps matches TRBD1 (6 bases). Trimming left V 5 bases short and J 1 base short, with 10 bases between. CDR1 and CDR2 (germline): SGHDT, YYEEEE. The CDR3 totals 13 residues. This CDR3 is CASRPTGSYEQYF. For the CDR3, the DNA is TGTGCCAGCAGGCCGACAGGTTCCTACGAGCAGTACTTC.

The chain carries TRBV24-1 and TRBJ2-1, with 8 bases lining up with TRBD2. This CDR3 is built from 18 residues. V lost 3 bases and J lost 8; bases outside the gene matches: 17. Germline CDR1 KGHDR, CDR2 SFDVKD. As DNA, the CDR3 is TGTGCCACCAGTGATCCCTCTCGTGGGACTAGGCCGTTGGATGAGCAGTTCTTC. Encoded protein: CATSDPSRGTRPLDEQFF.

The chain carries TRBV24-1 and TRBJ1-2, with TRBD1 as a possible D gene (5 bases). Deletions cut 4 bases from V and 4 bases from J, with 12 bases between. The CDR3 loop spans 14 amino acids. Germline lookup yields CDR1 KGHDR and CDR2 SFDVKD. The CDR3 sequence: CATSDPGHRYGYTF. The CDR3 DNA follows: TGTGCCACCAGTGACCCTGGACACCGCTATGGCTACACCTTC.

In this sample, this clone turned up a few times. The V and J genes are TRBV19 and TRBJ2-1; 7 bases line up with TRBD2. V lost 4 bases, J lost 0 bases, and 6 bases stayed unmatched. The germline V gene encodes CDR1 LNHDA and CDR2 SQIVND (reference sequence). This CDR3 comprises 16 residues. CDR3 loop: CASSTLALSSYNEQFF. For the CDR3, the DNA is TGTGCCAGTAGTACACTAGCGCTCAGCTCCTACAATGAGCAGTTCTTC.

This clone was seen at least ten times. The chain uses TRBV24-1 and TRBJ1-1; no firm D call. Trimming removed 6 bases from V and 2 bases from J, with 3 bases in between. Looked up from germline, CDR1 is KGHDR and CDR2 is SFDVKD. The CDR3 length is 11 residues. In nucleotides, the CDR3 is TGTGCCACCAGTCATAACACTGAAGCTTTCTTT. This codes for CATSHNTEAFF.

V gene TRBV7-9 combines with J gene TRBJ1-5, with 12 nucleotides matching TRBD1. The CDR3 loop spans 15 amino acids. Germline CDR1 SEHNR, CDR2 FQNEAQ (reference sequence). V shed 5 bases and J 6 bases; nucleotides not matched to a gene: 5. CDR3 protein: CASSPGTGGSQPQHF. CDR3 in DNA: TGTGCCAGCAGCCCCGGGACAGGGGGCTCTCAGCCCCAGCATTTT.

The chain recombines TRBV10-3 with TRBJ1-1; D might be TRBD1 (5 bases). V was trimmed by 1 base and J by 5 bases, leaving 11 bases between them. This CDR3 spans 14 amino acids. Germline CDR1 reads ENHRY; CDR2 reads SYGVKD. In DNA form, the CDR3 reads TGTGCCATCAGTGAGTGGATGGAGGGGACTGAAGCTTTCTTT. Translating it yields CAISEWMEGTEAFF.

The chain combines TRBV10-2 with TRBJ2-7, with D possibly TRBD2 on 6 matching bases. Trimming left V 6 bases short and J 4 bases short, with 19 bases between. The CDR3 covers 15 residues. The germline CDR1 and CDR2 sequences are WSHSY and SAAADI. The chain's CDR3 is CASSAGGTRRYEQYF. CDR3 in DNA: TGCGCCAGCAGCGCCGGCGGGACCCGTCGGTACGAGCAGTACTTC.

The rearrangement links TRBV5-1 to TRBJ1-1, with TRBD1 as a possible D gene (6 bases). Germline V CDR1 and CDR2: SGHRS, YFSETQ. Between the trimmed V and J ends, which lost 3 bases and 5 bases, there was a span of 14 bases. CDR3 length equals 14 residues. The CDR3 DNA is TGCGCCAGCAGCTATTCTCAGGGGTCGACTGAAGCTTTCTTT. Translating it yields CASSYSQGSTEAFF.

This clone has only a few counts. The chain combines TRBV30 with TRBJ1-1; no clear D gene. This CDR3 region has 13 residues. With 0 bases removed from V and 1 base from J, the gap between germline ends came to 6 bases. Germline CDR1 is GTSNPN and CDR2 is SVGIG (reference sequence). CDR3 region: CAWSVRENTEAFF. The CDR3, as DNA: TGTGCCTGGAGTGTGAGGGAGAACACTGAAGCTTTCTTT.

The V gene is TRBV12-2, the J gene TRBJ1-6. TRBV12-2 is a documented pseudogene. The CDR3 runs 18 residues. The CDR3 DNA reads as TGTGCAAGTCGCTTACTTAGCGGCAGAAGCTCCTATAATTCACCCCTCCACTTT. Amino acids: CASRLLSGRSSYNSPLHF.

The genes are TRBV10-2 and TRBJ2-3; the D is unclear. CDR1 and CDR2 from the germline V gene are WSHSY and SAAADI. This CDR3 is 13 amino acids long. The V end lost 3 bases, the J end lost 3 bases, and 7 bases lay between the germline ends. The CDR3 loop reads CASSEQQTDTQYF. The CDR3 DNA reads TGCGCCAGCAGTGAACAGCAAACAGATACGCAGTATTTT.

As regards this clone: This CDR3 fails to terminate in the conserved phenylalanine or tryptophan, so it likely reflects a read error. It is unclear where the CDR3 begins or ends on the DNA, so no DNA is shown, and the CDR3 is as TCRdb lists it. The chain joins TRBV20-1 to TRBJ1-2; the D call of TRBD1 is as the table states it, not checked on the DNA. The CDR3 numbers 9 amino acids, ends counted. Germline V gene data show CDR1 as DFQATT and CDR2 as SNEGSKA (reference sequence). The CDR3 here is CSSDRVIPM.

The rearrangement uses TRBV12-5 and TRBJ2-2, with 8 nucleotides matching TRBD2. This CDR3 is built from 15 residues. In germline, CDR1 is LGHNT, CDR2 FRNRAP. The V and J ends lost 2 bases and 3 bases, in that order; junction bases with no gene match: 2. As DNA, the CDR3 is TGTGCTAGTGGTTTGTTTAGCGGGGACACCGGGGAGCTGTTTTTT. Translating gives CASGLFSGDTGELFF.

The rearrangement joins TRBV30 to TRBJ2-3; D unclear. The CDR3 sequence is 14 residues long. CDR1 and CDR2 from the germline V gene are GTSNPN and SVGIG (reference sequence). V gave up 4 bases and J gave up 2 bases, with 13 bases separating them. CDR3 bases: TGTGCCTGGAATCTCCCTCTCCTCACAGATACGCAGTATTTT. Residues: CAWNLPLLTDTQYF.

J is TRBJ2-3 and V is TRBV14, with TRBD1 matching over 8 bases. Germline CDR1 and CDR2: SGHDN and FVKESK. After removal of 3 bases from V and 4 bases from J, the junction contained 3 bases not matched to a gene. The length of the CDR3 is 14 residues. The CDR3 is CASSQAGGSDTQYF. For the CDR3, the DNA is TGTGCCAGCAGCCAGGCAGGGGGCTCAGATACGCAGTATTTT.

The rearrangement joins TRBV19 to TRBJ2-2; 7 nucleotides agree with TRBD2. The germline V gene encodes CDR1 LNHDA and CDR2 SQIVND (reference sequence). V lost 10 bases, J lost 9 bases, and 17 bases stayed unmatched. This CDR3 contains 15 residues. The CDR3 coding sequence is TGTGCCACCGTCAACTACCCTAGCGGCCCTAGGGAGCTGTTTTTT. It codes for CATVNYPSGPRELFF.

This clone was found a few times. The chain couples TRBV3-1 (or the pseudogene TRBV3-2) to TRBJ2-5, with 9 bases lining up with TRBD1. V shed 5 bases and J 3 bases; nucleotides not matched to a gene: 7. The CDR3 length is 15 residues. In germline, CDR1 is LGHDT, CDR2 YNNKEL (reference sequence). CDR3 residues: CASSSIRTGEETQYF. CDR3 DNA sequence: TGTGCCAGCAGCTCGATCCGGACAGGGGAAGAGACCCAGTACTTC.

This chain joins TRBV9 and TRBJ2-7, with a tentative D call TRBD1 (6 bases). V lost 5 bases and J lost 2, with 17 bases in between. CDR3 size: 15 residues. Germline CDR1 reads SGDLS; CDR2 reads YYNGEE. CDR3 in amino acids: CASSIGGDIPYEQYF. DNA of the CDR3: TGTGCCAGCAGTATAGGTGGGGACATACCCTACGAGCAGTACTTC.

This rearrangement joins TRBV30 to TRBJ2-3; TRBD1 aligns across 10 bases. Losses at the gene ends were 5 bases for V and 4 bases for J; bases not matched to a gene: 6. Germline CDR1 and CDR2: GTSNPN and SVGIG (reference sequence). The CDR3 runs 14 residues. CDR3 bases: TGTGCCTGGGCTGGGACAGGGGTGCCAGATACGCAGTATTTT. Its protein is CAWAGTGVPDTQYF.